Listed below are T cell receptor beta chains from one sample, sequenced in a study of circulating and synovial CD4+ cells in juvenile arthritis. Some clones are missing from TCRdb's copy, which holds only in-frame ones; the method was immunoSEQ multiplex PCR. The data show about 32,000 clones, about 95% seen once. The sequenced sample was CD4+ T cells from blood. Receptors were obtained from a human donor with juvenile idiopathic arthritis. Both conserved end residues are part of each CDR3. The order of the fields is D gene, V gene, J gene, clone size, CDR3 protein, CDR3 DNA. D genes are given only for firm matches. Some rows have no size entry. The others give once, few or many, or a class for an expanded clone.

>-|TRBV11-2|TRBJ1-3|-
CASSLANTIYF
TGTGCCAGCAGCTTGGCCAACACCATATATTTT
>TRBD1|TRBV5-1|TRBJ1-2|-
CASSPDRAGYGYTF
TGCGCCAGCAGCCCCGACAGGGCTGGCTATGGCTACACCTTC
>-|TRBV19|TRBJ2-3|-
CATSVGGTDTQYF
TGTGCCACCTCGGTGGGAGGCACAGATACGCAGTATTTT
>-|TRBV15|TRBJ2-7|-
CATSRDRMTIYEQYF
TGTGCCACCAGCAGAGATCGAATGACAATATACGAGCAGTACTTC
>-|TRBV7-8|TRBJ2-7|-
CASSRAGSSSYEQYF
TGTGCCAGCAGCCGGGCGGGGTCATCCTCCTACGAGCAGTACTTC
>-|TRBV6-1|TRBJ2-7|-
CASSEALGASSSYEQYF
TGTGCCAGCAGTGAAGCGTTGGGGGCGTCAAGCTCCTACGAGCAGTACTTC
>-|TRBV11-2|TRBJ2-2|-
CASTPPGHMNTGELFF
TGTGCCAGCACCCCTCCGGGACACATGAACACCGGGGAGCTGTTTTTT
>TRBD1|TRBV7-2|TRBJ1-2|-
CASSLPRGSGGIYGYTF
TGTGCCAGCAGCTTACCCCGTGGTTCAGGGGGTATCTATGGCTACACCTTC
>TRBD2|TRBV13|TRBJ2-3|-
CASSLALAGATDTQYF
TGTGCCAGCAGCTTAGCTCTAGCGGGGGCGACAGATACGCAGTATTTT
>-|TRBV27|TRBJ2-2|-
CASSPPAGGTGELFF
TGTGCCAGCAGCCCCCCGGCAGGCGGGACCGGGGAGCTGTTTTTT
>-|TRBV7-3|TRBJ2-7|-
CASRQGGGGAYEQYF
TGTGCCAGCAGACAAGGGGGGGGCGGAGCCTACGAGCAGTACTTC
>TRBD1|TRBV2|TRBJ2-3|-
CASSLGQAATQYF
TGTGCCAGCAGTCTGGGACAGGCAGCGACGCAGTATTTT
>TRBD2|TRBV5-4|TRBJ2-1|-
CASSLAGGIDNEQFF
TGTGCCAGCAGCCTAGCGGGGGGAATTGACAATGAGCAGTTCTTC
>TRBD1|TRBV4-3|TRBJ1-3|few
CASSQTGGVGNTIYF
TGCGCCAGCAGCCAGACAGGGGGCGTCGGAAACACCATATATTTT
>TRBD1|TRBV7-2|TRBJ1-2|few
CASSPTGGANYGYTF
TGTGCCAGCAGCCCTACAGGGGGGGCTAACTATGGCTACACCTTC
>-|TRBV6-4|TRBJ1-1|-
CASRREGGKNTEAFF
TGTGCCAGCAGGAGGGAGGGGGGGAAGAACACTGAAGCTTTCTTT
>-|TRBV25-1|TRBJ2-4|-
CASSEGAGKNIQYF
TGTGCCAGCAGTGAGGGGGCCGGCAAAAACATTCAGTACTTC
>-|TRBV10-3|TRBJ1-1|-
CAIGEQGDTEAFF
TGTGCCATCGGAGAACAGGGAGACACTGAAGCTTTCTTT
>-|TRBV29-1|TRBJ2-7|-
CSVGKRMSSYEQYF
TGCAGCGTTGGGAAGCGGATGAGCTCCTACGAGCAGTACTTC
>TRBD1|TRBV6-6|TRBJ2-7|-
CASRKGAYEQYF
TGTGCCAGCAGGAAGGGGGCGTACGAGCAGTACTTC
>-|TRBV6-5|TRBJ1-1|-
CASSYRFRGLTEAFF
TGTGCCAGCAGTTACCGATTCAGGGGTTTAACTGAAGCTTTCTTT
>TRBD2|TRBV9|TRBJ2-3|-
CASSVGLAQADTQYF
TGTGCCAGCAGCGTTGGACTAGCACAGGCAGATACGCAGTATTTT
>TRBD1|TRBV5-4|TRBJ2-7|-
CASSLAPQGAYEQYF
TGTGCCAGCAGCTTGGCCCCTCAGGGGGCTTACGAGCAGTACTTC
>TRBD1|TRBV5-6|TRBJ1-3|-
CASSRDSSYTIYF
TGTGCCAGCAGCCGGGACAGTTCGTACACCATATATTTT
>-|TRBV27|TRBJ1-5|-
CASSLSVIQPQHF
TGTGCCAGCAGTTTATCTGTAATTCAGCCCCAGCATTTT
>TRBD2|TRBV7-8|TRBJ2-7|-
CASSPGRGAKGSYEQYF
TGTGCCAGCAGCCCCGGGCGGGGGGCGAAAGGCTCCTACGAGCAGTACTTC
>TRBD1|TRBV6-1|TRBJ2-7|-
CASSRDRGLFYEQYF
TGTGCCAGCAGCCGGGACAGGGGCCTTTTCTACGAGCAGTACTTC
>TRBD2|TRBV9|TRBJ2-3|-
CASSVASGGAADTQYF
TGTGCCAGCAGCGTAGCTAGCGGGGGGGCCGCGGATACGCAGTATTTT
>-|TRBV2|TRBJ1-3|-
CASSDSGNTIYF
TGTGCCAGCAGTGACAGTGGAAACACCATATATTTT
>-|TRBV6-5|TRBJ1-2|-
CASSYPGDYGYTF
TGTGCCAGCAGTTACCCAGGGGACTATGGCTACACCTTC
>TRBD1|TRBV11-2|TRBJ2-7|-
CASSLEYPGTGAYEQYF
TGTGCCAGCAGCTTAGAGTATCCCGGGACAGGGGCCTACGAGCAGTACTTC